This T cell receptor beta chain was sequenced in a study of blood T cell repertoires in COVID-19. Overall study: Donors in the United States, Italy and Spain gave samples during acute or convalescent COVID-19. T cells, B-cell-depleted T cells, or PBMCs supplied cDNA or gDNA.

Exposed enrollees had met someone with a PCR-confirmed or clinician-diagnosed COVID-19 case at some point within the 2 weeks before study entry. This CDR3 is built from 14 residues. Some clones are missing from TCRdb's copy, which holds only in-frame ones; the method was immunoSEQ multiplex PCR. This sample has around 150,000 clones, with 75% to 90% found just once. This TCR was sampled from a man aged 70 or older who had been exposed to COVID-19. Specimen: PBMCs or T cells enriched from blood (not recorded which). The chain has TRBV21-1 and TRBJ1-5. TRBV21-1 is described as a pseudogene. The CDR3 loop is CASSKDSLILPQHF. CDR3 coding DNA: TGTGCCAGCAGCAAAGATTCCCTAATTTTGCCCCAGCATTTT.